This T cell receptor (beta chain) was profiled in a study of shared clonotypes between healthy human individuals. Study-wide background: Three CD4 naive, three CD4 memory, two CD8 naive and one CD8 memory plate were used per donor.

CD8 cells classed as naive were CD45RO-negative and positively selected for CCR7, excluding terminally differentiated effector memory CD45RA+ cells. Genomic DNA of each subset was evenly split across several immunoSEQ plates. Generated by immunoSEQ multiplex PCR, the TCRdb table keeps only in-frame clones and is missing some. The table has around 2,000,000 clones, around 96% seen once; the top ten hold roughly 1.1%. V lost 2 bases and J 2 bases, leaving 9 bases between the germline ends. The germline V gene has CDR1 MNHEY and CDR2 SVGAGI. This CDR3 spans 14 amino acids. In the case of this clone: Distinct nucleotide sequences in the sample also encode this CDR3.

Source material: naive CD8+ T cells sorted from blood. The V gene is TRBV6-5, the J gene TRBJ1-2; the D is unclear. The sequence came from a man aged 18 to 29 in good health. In DNA, the CDR3 is TGTGCCAGCAGTTACGGTGGGGTCAACTATGGCTACACCTTC. The encoded protein is CASSYGGVNYGYTF.